This T cell receptor (beta chain) was sequenced in a study of memory CD4+ T cells and cytomegalovirus serostatus. Study-level information: Of the healthy Belgian adults, 9 or 10 were CMV seropositive and 20 to 30 seronegative.

About this clone: Its antigen is not identified.

Sequencing used immunoSEQ multiplex PCR; TCRdb keeps in-frame clones, though not all of them. This sample has 50,000 to 65,000 clones, with over 65% found just once. General study findings and limits: Each of roughly 65 CMV-associated TCRbeta sequences occurred in one to five individuals. Median bootstrapped AUC for CMV status was about 0.96 originally, around 0.91 US-trained.

The germline V gene has CDR1 SNHLY and CDR2 FYNNEI. V gave up 6 bases and J gave up 4 bases, with 18 bases separating them. This CDR3 is built from 15 residues. Single viable CD3+CD4+CD8-CD45RO+ cells were sorted as the memory CD4+ T cells. Specimen: memory CD4+ T cells from blood. The origin of this receptor is an adult in good health and CMV-seropositive. The chain employs TRBV2 and TRBJ1-1, with D tentatively TRBD1 (6 bases). The CDR3 protein is CASRPGGGSRTEAFF. CDR3 nucleotides: TGTGCCAGCAGACCCGGTGGGGGCTCTCGCACTGAAGCTTTCTTT. Filled out from reference TRBV2 and TRBJ1-1, the complete variable domain reads EPEVTQTPSHQVTQMGQEVILRCVPISNHLYFYWYRQILGQKVEFLVSFYNNEISEKSEIFDDQFSVERPDGSNFTLKIRSTKLEDSAMYFCASRPGGGSRTEAFFGQGTRLTVV.